These 22 T cell receptor beta chains came from one sample sequenced in a study of beta chain features in type 1 diabetes. TCRB transcripts that were expressed got sequenced, as all of the isolated RNA had been reverse transcribed. Sequenced by immunoSEQ multiplex PCR; TCRdb stores in-frame clones only, minus some. Here the sample spans roughly 290,000 clones, approximately 8% being singletons. Specimen: central memory CD4+ T cells from blood. Source of these receptors: a young woman in good health.

The chain recombines TRBV18 with TRBJ1-5, with D possibly matching TRBD1 (5 bases). This CDR3 is built from 15 residues. Germline CDR1 and CDR2: KGHSH and LQKENI. The germline V and J ends were trimmed by 5 bases and 1 base, with 12 bases remaining between them. The CDR3, as DNA: TGTGCCAGCTCATACATCGGGGCGAGCAATCAGCCCCAGCATTTT. It specifies CASSYIGASNQPQHF.

The chain uses TRBV5-1 and TRBJ2-2, with TRBD2 matching 9 bases. The CDR3 extends over 15 amino acids. Trimming took 4 bases from V and 6 from J; bases not matched to a gene: 7. CDR1 and CDR2 (germline): SGHRS, YFSETQ. CDR3 amino acids: CASSLGAGGSGELFF. The CDR3, as DNA: TGCGCCAGCAGCCTTGGCGCGGGAGGGTCCGGGGAGCTGTTTTTT.

The rearrangement links TRBV10-3 to TRBJ1-5; TRBD1 matches at 7 bases. The CDR3 loop spans 14 amino acids. Losses at the gene ends were 6 bases for V and 5 bases for J; bases not matched to a gene: 7. Looked up from germline, CDR1 is ENHRY and CDR2 is SYGVKD. The CDR3 sequence is CAISVQGTDQPQHF. CDR3 sequence (DNA): TGTGCCATCAGCGTACAGGGGACCGATCAGCCCCAGCATTTT.

This clone was counted ten times or more. The chain uses TRBV7-9 and TRBJ2-3; perhaps TRBD1 as D (5 bases). The V and J ends lost 4 bases and 6 bases respectively, with 20 bases between them. Germline loops: CDR1 SEHNR, CDR2 FQNEAQ (reference sequence). The CDR3 totals 16 residues. In DNA form, the CDR3 reads TGTGCCAGCAGCTCAAGGGAACAGGCATCGGCGGATACGCAGTATTTT. Its protein product is CASSSREQASADTQYF.

This clone appeared many times. The chain employs TRBV4-3 and TRBJ2-3; D is perhaps TRBD2 (6 bases). V was shortened by 4 bases and J by 2 bases, with 10 bases between the two germline ends. The CDR3 has 14 residues. CDR1 is LGHNA and CDR2 is YSLEER in the germline V gene. The CDR3 region has the DNA TGCGCCAGCAGCCGCGGGGACGACACAGATACGCAGTATTTT. It translates to CASSRGDDTDTQYF.

In this sample, this clone turned up a few times. The chain uses TRBV4-1 and TRBJ2-3, with D perhaps TRBD2 (6 bases). V was trimmed by 4 bases and J by 3 bases, leaving 14 bases between them. The CDR3 covers 15 residues. Germline V CDR1 and CDR2: MGHRA, YSYEKL. The CDR3 region has the DNA TGCGCCAGCAGCCTTACGCGTAGCGGAACAGATACGCAGTATTTT. Translated: CASSLTRSGTDTQYF.

The chain recombines TRBV6-1 with TRBJ1-5, with no clear D. The V gene's germline CDR1 is MNHNS and CDR2 SASEGT. Between the trimmed V and J ends, which lost 5 bases and 1 base, there was a span of 9 bases. The CDR3 spans 14 residues. CDR3 bases: TGTGCCAGCAGTTCCGGACCAAGCAATCAGCCCCAGCATTTT. Translated: CASSSGPSNQPQHF.

V gene TRBV6-5 combines with J gene TRBJ2-6; D is perhaps TRBD1 or TRBD2 (5 bases each). Trimming cost V 5 bases and J 11 bases, with 13 bases left between them. The V gene's germline CDR1 is MNHEY and CDR2 SVGAGI. This CDR3 contains 13 residues. The CDR3 loop is CASSTRVGDVLTF. CDR3 nucleotide sequence: TGTGCCAGCAGTACCAGGGTGGGAGACGTCCTGACTTTC.

This chain uses TRBV29-1 with TRBJ2-7; 10 bases are shared with TRBD2. After removal of 0 bases from V and 5 bases from J, the junction contained 4 bases not matched to a gene. Germline assignment: CDR1 SQVTM and CDR2 ANQGSEA. The CDR3 extends over 14 amino acids. As DNA, the CDR3 is TGCAGCGTTGAAGATCAGCGGGGGGGAGACGAGCAGTACTTC. Protein product: CSVEDQRGGDEQYF.

In its sample, this clone was seen a few times. This rearrangement joins TRBV11-3 to TRBJ2-3; D gene uncertain. The germline gives CDR1 SGHNT, CDR2 YENEEA. The ends were cut back, 5 bases at V and 0 bases at J, with 12 bases in the middle. CDR3 length: 15 residues. CDR3: CASSPWSGSTDTQYF. In nucleotides, the CDR3 is TGTGCCAGCAGCCCATGGTCAGGTAGCACAGATACGCAGTATTTT.

This sequence joins TRBV6-1 and TRBJ2-7; D might be TRBD1 (5 bases). V was clipped by 10 bases and J by 3 bases, with 19 bases between them. The CDR3 sequence is 14 residues long. CDR1 and CDR2 (germline): MNHNS, SASEGT. The CDR3 DNA reads TGTGCCACCCACCGACCTGGACACAACTACGAGCAGTACTTC. The encoded protein is CATHRPGHNYEQYF.

This clone came up many times. The rearrangement uses TRBV7-9 and TRBJ1-2, with D hard to call. Deletions cut 2 bases from V and 4 bases from J, with 8 bases between. CDR1 is SEHNR and CDR2 is FQNEAQ in the germline V gene (reference sequence). The CDR3 has 13 amino acids. This chain's CDR3 is CASSLPQIYGYTF. The CDR3 bases are TGTGCCAGCAGCTTACCACAAATCTATGGCTACACCTTC. Full variable domain (missing parts from reference TRBV7-9 and TRBJ1-2): DTGVSQNPRHKITKRGQNVTFRCDPISEHNRLYWYRQTLGQGPEFLTYFQNEAQLEKSRLLSDRFSAERPKGSFSTLEIQRTEQGDSAMYLCASSLPQIYGYTFGSGTRLTVV.

The V call is TRBV5-8, the J call TRBJ2-7, with TRBD1 matching 7 bases. V trimming: 2 bases; J trimming: 1 base; junction bases outside the gene matches: 6. This CDR3 comprises 15 residues. CDR1 and CDR2 from the germline V gene are SGHTS and YDEGEE. For the CDR3, the DNA is TGTGCCAGCAGCTTACCCGGGACAGAATCCTACGAGCAGTACTTC. Amino acids: CASSLPGTESYEQYF.

In this sample, this clone turned up a few times. The chain has TRBV6-6 and TRBJ1-5; D not certain. The germline gives CDR1 MNHNY, CDR2 SVGAGI (reference sequence). V shed 6 bases and J shed 11 bases, with 20 bases lying between them. The CDR3 consists of 14 residues. The CDR3, as DNA: TGTGCCAGCAGGTCGGACCTATTCCGGCAAGCCCAGCATTTT. Translation gives CASRSDLFRQAQHF.

This clone was detected only a few times. The gene calls are TRBV9 and TRBJ2-2; 7 bases are shared with TRBD2. Germline CDR1 and CDR2: SGDLS and YYNGEE. The junction had 10 bases not matched to a gene; V was cut back by 1 base and J by 7 bases. The CDR3 extends over 16 amino acids. The CDR3 reads CASSVLGGRVGGELFF. In DNA form, the CDR3 reads TGTGCCAGCAGCGTACTAGGAGGGAGGGTCGGCGGGGAGCTGTTTTTT.

The V and J genes are TRBV30 and TRBJ2-3; D possibly corresponds to TRBD2 (5 bases). In germline, CDR1 is GTSNPN, CDR2 SVGIG (reference sequence). Deletions cut 5 bases from V and 4 bases from J, with 13 bases between. The CDR3 spans 13 residues. The CDR3 reads CAWGRTGADTQYF. The CDR3 DNA sequence: TGTGCCTGGGGAAGGACTGGAGCAGATACGCAGTATTTT. Combining the CDR3 with reference TRBV30 and TRBJ2-3 gives the whole variable domain SQTIHQWPATLVQPVGSPLSLECTVEGTSNPNLYWYRQAAGRGLQLLFYSVGIGQISSEVPQNLSASRPQDRQFILSSKKLLLSDSGFYLCAWGRTGADTQYFGPGTRLTVL.

This clone was counted a few times. The chain joins TRBV5-4 to TRBJ2-5, with 8 nucleotides matching TRBD2. This CDR3 has 14 residues. The germline V gene has CDR1 SGHNT and CDR2 YYREEE (reference sequence). Germline trimming cut 4 bases from V and 5 bases from J; bases unmatched to any gene: 7. DNA of the CDR3: TGTGCCAGCAGCCCGGGGGGGTCCGCGGAGACCCAGTACTTC. Its translation: CASSPGGSAETQYF.

This clone came up a few times. The CDR3 nucleotides are TGTGCCAGCAGCCAAGGTATCCCAGGGTCTATGGACACCTTC. It yields the protein CASSQGIPGSMDTF. The gene calls are TRBV14 and TRBJ1-2, with D tentatively TRBD1 (5 bases). Looked up from germline, CDR1 is SGHDN and CDR2 is FVKESK. V was trimmed by 1 base and J by 12 bases, leaving 18 bases between them. This CDR3 has 14 amino acids.

This clone was observed a few times. J is TRBJ2-7 and V is TRBV19; 7 bases agree with TRBD1. J gave up 3 bases and V 7 bases, and 9 bases lay outside the gene matches. Germline CDR1 LNHDA, CDR2 SQIVND (reference sequence). There are 14 residues in the CDR3. The DNA of the CDR3 is TGTGCCAGTACCGGGACAGCCAGATACTACGAGCAGTACGTC. Its protein product is CASTGTARYYEQYV.

This chain links TRBV9 with TRBJ2-2, with 9 bases matching TRBD2. There are 17 residues in the CDR3. Germline V gene sequence: CDR1 SGDLS, CDR2 YYNGEE. V was clipped by 4 bases and J by 5 bases; unmatched bases: 12. The CDR3 DNA is TGTGCCAGCAGCACCCCGACGCTAGCGGGGAGAACCGGGGAGCTGTTTTTT. This sequence encodes CASSTPTLAGRTGELFF.

This clone was counted between two and nine times. In the same sample, other DNA sequences code for this CDR3. The chain uses TRBV7-2 and TRBJ2-5; D may be TRBD2 (6 bases). V lost 3 bases and J lost 5, with 16 bases in between. This CDR3 contains 15 residues. Per germline, CDR1 SGHTA and CDR2 FQGNSA. CDR3 DNA sequence: TGTGCCAGCAGCTTGGGGGGTTCCGGCGGTGAGACCCAGTACTTC. Translated: CASSLGGSGGETQYF.

This clone was observed a handful of times. V is TRBV7-2 and J is TRBJ2-2; 7 positions match TRBD2. CDR3 length: 16 residues. The ends lost 7 bases at V and 4 bases at J; junction bases unmatched: 12. CDR1 is SGHTA and CDR2 is FQGNSA in the germline V gene. The CDR3 DNA is TGTGCCAGCACCCGCGGGGGACTGGGGTTCACCGGGGAGCTGTTTTTT. This translates into CASTRGGLGFTGELFF.